This T cell receptor (beta chain) derives from a study of shared clonotypes between healthy human individuals. On this clone itself: What it recognizes is unknown.

Here immunoSEQ multiplex PCR was the method, and the copy in TCRdb shows in-frame clones only, minus some. The sample has roughly 2.2 million clones; 85% to 95% are singletons. Overall study results and limits: Clonotypes that were shared across four donors made up approximately 5% of naive CD4 clonotypes.

Every contributor of samples was a Caucasian grown-up residing in Nashville, Tennessee. This sequence originates from a man aged 18-30 years in good health. Some clones in this sample may be carry-over from other donors' samples. The sequenced sample was naive CD4+ T cells from PBMCs. Regarding subset: CD45RA+ positively selected.

For the CDR3, the DNA is TGTGCCAGTAGTCATCAGGGTCTAGGAGACAATGAGCAGTTCTTC. Translating gives CASSHQGLGDNEQFF. The chain couples TRBV19 to TRBJ2-1; a weak D match, TRBD1 (5 bases). The length of the CDR3 is 15 residues. Germline loops: CDR1 LNHDA, CDR2 SQIVND (reference sequence). V was pared by 5 bases and J by 5 bases, with 16 bases between.